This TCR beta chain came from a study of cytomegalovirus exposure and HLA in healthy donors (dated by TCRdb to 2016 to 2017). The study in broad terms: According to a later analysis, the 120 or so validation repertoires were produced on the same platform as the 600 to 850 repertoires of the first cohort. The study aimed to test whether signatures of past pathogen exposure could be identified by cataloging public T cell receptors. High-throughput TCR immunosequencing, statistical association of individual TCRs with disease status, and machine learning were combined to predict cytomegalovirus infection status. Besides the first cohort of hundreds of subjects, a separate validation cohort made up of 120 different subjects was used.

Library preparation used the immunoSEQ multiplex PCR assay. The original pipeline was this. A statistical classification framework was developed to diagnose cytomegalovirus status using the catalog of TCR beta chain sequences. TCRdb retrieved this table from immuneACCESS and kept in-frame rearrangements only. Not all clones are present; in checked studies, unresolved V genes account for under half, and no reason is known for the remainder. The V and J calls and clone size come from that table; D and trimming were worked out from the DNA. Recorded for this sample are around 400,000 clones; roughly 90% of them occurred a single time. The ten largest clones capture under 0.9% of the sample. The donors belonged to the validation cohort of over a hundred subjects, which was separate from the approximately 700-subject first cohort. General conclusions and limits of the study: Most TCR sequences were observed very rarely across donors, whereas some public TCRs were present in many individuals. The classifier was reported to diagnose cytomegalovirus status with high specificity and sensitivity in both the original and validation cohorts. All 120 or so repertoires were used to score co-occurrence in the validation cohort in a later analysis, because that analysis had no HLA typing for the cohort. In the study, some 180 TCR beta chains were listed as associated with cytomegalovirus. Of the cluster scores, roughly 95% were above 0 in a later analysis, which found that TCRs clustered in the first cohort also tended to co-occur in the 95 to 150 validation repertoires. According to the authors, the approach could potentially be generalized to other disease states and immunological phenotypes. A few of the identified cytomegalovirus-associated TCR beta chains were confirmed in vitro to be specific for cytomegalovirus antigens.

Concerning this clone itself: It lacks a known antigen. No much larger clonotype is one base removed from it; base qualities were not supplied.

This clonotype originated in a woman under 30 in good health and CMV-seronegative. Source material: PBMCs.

DNA sequence: TGTGCCAGCAGCTTGCTATTGAACACTGAAGCTTTCTTT. Translated, this is CASSLLLNTEAFF. The receptor chain draws on TRBV5-4 and TRBJ1-1; no D segment can be confidently identified. At the junction V is shortened by 1 base and J by 0 bases, with 4 bases in between. From a lookup of the germline V gene (reference sequence), CDR1 and CDR2 are SGHNT and YYREEE. The CDR3 numbers 13 residues from cysteine through phenylalanine. Left in the record is the CDR3 DNA by itself, 39 bases read in frame from the first base.